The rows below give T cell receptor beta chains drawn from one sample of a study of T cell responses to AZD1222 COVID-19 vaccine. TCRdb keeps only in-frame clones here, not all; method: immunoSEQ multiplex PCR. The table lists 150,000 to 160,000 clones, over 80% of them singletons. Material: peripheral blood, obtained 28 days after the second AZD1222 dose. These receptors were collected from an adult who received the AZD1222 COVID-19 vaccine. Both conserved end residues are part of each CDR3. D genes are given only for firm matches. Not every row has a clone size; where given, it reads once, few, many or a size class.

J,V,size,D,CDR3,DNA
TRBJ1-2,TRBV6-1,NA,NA,CASTGGHGYTF,TGTGCCAGCACGGGAGGGCATGGCTACACCTTC
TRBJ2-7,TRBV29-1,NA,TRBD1,CSVEGLGTGLDEQYF,TGCAGCGTTGAAGGTTTAGGGACAGGGCTTGACGAGCAGTACTTC
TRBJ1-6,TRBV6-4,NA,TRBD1,CASSEEGALNSPLHF,TGTGCCAGCAGCGAGGAGGGGGCACTTAATTCACCCCTCCACTTT
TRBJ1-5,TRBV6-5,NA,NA,CASSSGHPSSQPQHF,TGTGCCAGCAGTTCGGGACACCCTAGCAGTCAGCCCCAGCATTTT
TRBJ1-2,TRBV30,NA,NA,CAWSVVGLGYTF,TGTGCCTGGAGTGTAGTGGGGCTTGGCTACACCTTC
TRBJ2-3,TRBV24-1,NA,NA,CATSAPADTQYF,TGTGCCACCAGTGCCCCAGCAGATACGCAGTATTTT
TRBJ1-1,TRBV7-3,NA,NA,CASSDGVDTEAFF,TGTGCCAGCAGCGACGGAGTGGACACTGAAGCTTTCTTT
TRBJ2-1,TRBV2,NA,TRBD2,CASSESLAGVIGQFF,TGTGCCAGCAGTGAAAGCCTAGCGGGAGTAATTGGGCAGTTCTTC
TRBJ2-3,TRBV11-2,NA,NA,CASTLGVKGGDTQYF,TGTGCCAGCACCCTAGGGGTTAAAGGGGGAGATACGCAGTATTTT
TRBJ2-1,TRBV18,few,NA,CASSPRPAYNEQFF,TGTGCCAGCTCACCACGCCCGGCGTACAATGAGCAGTTCTTC
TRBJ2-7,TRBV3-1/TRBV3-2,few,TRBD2,CASSYGLAGGSYEQYF,TGTGCCAGCAGTTACGGACTAGCGGGAGGTTCCTACGAGCAGTACTTC
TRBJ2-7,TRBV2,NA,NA,CASSESLPSSYEQYF,TGTGCCAGCAGTGAAAGTCTTCCGAGCTCCTACGAGCAGTACTTC
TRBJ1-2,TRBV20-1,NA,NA,CSASTGGAEYGYTF,TGCAGTGCTAGTACGGGGGGCGCAGAGTATGGCTACACCTTC
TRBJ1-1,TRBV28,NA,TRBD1,CASSLFRGMTGGTEAFF,TGTGCCAGCAGTTTATTCAGGGGTATGACAGGGGGCACTGAAGCTTTCTTT
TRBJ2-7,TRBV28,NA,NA,CASSFPDGSYEQYF,TGTGCCAGCAGTTTTCCCGACGGATCCTACGAGCAGTACTTC
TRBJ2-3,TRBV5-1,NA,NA,CASSLPADTQYF,TGCGCCAGCAGCTTGCCTGCGGATACGCAGTATTTT
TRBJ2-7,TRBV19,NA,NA,CASSIASGAAQDEQYF,TGTGCCAGTAGTATAGCTTCGGGGGCCGCACAAGACGAGCAGTACTTC
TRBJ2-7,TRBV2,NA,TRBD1,CASSKTGGEQYF,TGTGCCAGCAGCAAAACAGGGGGGGAGCAGTACTTC
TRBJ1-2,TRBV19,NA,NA,CASSRGQSAYGYTF,TGTGCCAGTAGTCGCGGACAGTCTGCATATGGCTACACCTTC
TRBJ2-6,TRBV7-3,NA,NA,CASSPLLSGANVLTF,TGTGCCAGCAGCCCTCTTCTCTCTGGGGCCAACGTCCTGACTTTC
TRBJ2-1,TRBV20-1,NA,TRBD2,CSASILAGGINEQFF,TGCAGTGCTAGTATACTAGCGGGAGGTATTAATGAGCAGTTCTTC
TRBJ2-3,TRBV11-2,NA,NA,CASSLRLAKVAQYF,TGTGCCAGCAGCTTACGCCTAGCGAAAGTCGCGCAGTATTTT
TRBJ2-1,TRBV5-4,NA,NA,CASSNGGGISYNEQFF,TGTGCCAGCAGCAACGGCGGGGGCATCTCCTACAATGAGCAGTTCTTC
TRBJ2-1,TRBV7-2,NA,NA,CASSLVRGGGSSYNEQFF,TGTGCCAGCAGCTTAGTTAGAGGGGGCGGGAGTTCCTACAATGAGCAGTTCTTC
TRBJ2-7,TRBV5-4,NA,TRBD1,CASSKPGQGSEQYF,TGTGCCAGCAGCAAACCGGGACAGGGTAGCGAGCAGTACTTC
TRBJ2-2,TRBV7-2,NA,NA,CASSSPPGELFF,TGTGCCAGCAGCTCCCCCCCCGGGGAGCTGTTTTTT
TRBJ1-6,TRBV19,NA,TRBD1,CASRGVTGYHSPLHF,TGTGCCAGTAGAGGGGTGACAGGGTATCATTCACCCCTCCACTTT
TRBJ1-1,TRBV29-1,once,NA,CSVTRGGVNTEAFF,TGCAGCGTGACCCGGGGGGGGGTGAACACTGAAGCTTTCTTT
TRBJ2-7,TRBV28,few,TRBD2,CASSFLAGGGEEQYF,TGTGCCAGCAGTTTCCTAGCGGGAGGCGGGGAGGAGCAGTACTTC
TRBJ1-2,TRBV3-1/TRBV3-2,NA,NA,CASSQGGLGGYTF,TGTGCCAGCAGCCAAGGGGGGTTAGGGGGCTACACCTTC
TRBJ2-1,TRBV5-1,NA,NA,CASSFLLNEQFF,TGCGCCAGCAGCTTTCTCCTCAATGAGCAGTTCTTC
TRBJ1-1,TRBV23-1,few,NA,CASSQSLERQLNTEAFF,TGCGCCAGCAGTCAATCGTTAGAGCGACAGCTGAACACTGAAGCTTTCTTT
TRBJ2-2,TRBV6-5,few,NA,CASRTRGSGELFF,TGTGCCAGCCGGACCCGGGGGTCCGGGGAGCTGTTTTTT
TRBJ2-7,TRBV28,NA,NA,CASGPAGTTYEQYF,TGTGCCAGTGGGCCGGCGGGGACCACCTACGAGCAGTACTTC
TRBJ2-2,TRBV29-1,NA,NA,CTCRGGNTGELFF,TGCACCTGCCGGGGAGGAAACACCGGGGAGCTGTTTTTT
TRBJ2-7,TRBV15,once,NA,CATSRDRVSYEQYF,TGTGCCACCAGCAGAGATCGAGTTTCGTACGAGCAGTACTTC
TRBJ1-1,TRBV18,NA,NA,CASSPPSRVTEAFF,TGTGCCAGCTCACCACCGAGCAGGGTCACTGAAGCTTTCTTT
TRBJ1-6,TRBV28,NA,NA,CASSSVLGARGWSSPLHF,TGTGCCAGCAGTTCCGTTCTGGGGGCTCGGGGTTGGAGTTCACCCCTCCACTTT
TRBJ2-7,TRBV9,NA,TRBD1,CASSKRTGKGNYEQYF,TGTGCCAGCAGCAAGAGGACAGGCAAAGGGAACTACGAGCAGTACTTC
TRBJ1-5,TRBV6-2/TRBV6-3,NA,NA,CASSYSKQGYQPQHF,TGTGCCAGCAGTTACTCGAAGCAGGGGTATCAGCCCCAGCATTTT
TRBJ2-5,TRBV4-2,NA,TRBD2,CASSQEVTSGRAETQYF,TGTGCCAGCAGCCAAGAGGTCACTAGCGGGAGGGCAGAGACCCAGTACTTC
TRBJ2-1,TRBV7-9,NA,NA,CASSFLGSGQYNEQFF,TGTGCCAGCAGCTTCCTTGGGAGCGGACAATACAATGAGCAGTTCTTC
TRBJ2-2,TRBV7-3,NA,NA,CASSGKAGGELFF,TGTGCCAGCAGCGGCAAAGCGGGCGGGGAGCTGTTTTTT
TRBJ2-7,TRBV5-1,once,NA,CASRDSSLSGEQYF,TGCGCCAGCAGAGACTCGAGCTTATCCGGCGAGCAGTACTTC
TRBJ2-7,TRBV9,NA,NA,CASSVVPGAYEQYF,TGTGCCAGCAGCGTAGTACCAGGAGCCTACGAGCAGTACTTC
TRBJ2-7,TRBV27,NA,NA,CASSLARPGSWGHEQYF,TGTGCCAGCAGTTTAGCCAGGCCGGGGAGTTGGGGACACGAGCAGTACTTC
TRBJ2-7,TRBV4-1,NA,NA,CASSPRYGPYEQYF,TGCGCCAGCAGCCCTCGATACGGTCCCTACGAGCAGTACTTC
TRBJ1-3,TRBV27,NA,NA,CASRDRPGNTIYF,TGTGCCAGCAGGGATCGCCCTGGAAACACCATATATTTT
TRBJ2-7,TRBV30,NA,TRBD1,CAWSYRGAAPYEQYF,TGTGCCTGGTCCTACAGGGGGGCCGCCCCCTACGAGCAGTACTTC
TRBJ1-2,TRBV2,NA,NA,CASSDRISYGYTF,TGTGCCAGCAGTGATCGGATTTCCTATGGCTACACCTTC
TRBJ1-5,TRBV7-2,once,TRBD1,CASSSRQGTQHF,TGTGCCAGCAGCTCCCGACAGGGGACCCAGCATTTT
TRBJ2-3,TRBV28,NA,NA,CASIERGGSTDTQYF,TGTGCCAGCATTGAGAGGGGGGGAAGCACAGATACGCAGTATTTT
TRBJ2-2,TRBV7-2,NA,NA,CASSIGTGVVTGELFF,TGTGCCAGCAGCATAGGGACGGGAGTGGTCACCGGGGAGCTGTTTTTT